This T cell receptor beta chain is from a study of T-cell reconstitution after alpha-beta-depleted transplantation in children. A library of TCRbeta sequences, prepared with unique molecular identifiers, was generated. TCRdb itself ran the PCR reads through MiXCR, one entry per CDR3 protein. The sample yields approximately 490,000 distinct CDR3 sequences, 8% to 11% seen once. Turning to this clonotype: Its target is unknown.

Study conclusions and caveats: A year had passed since transplant, and T-cell counts and diversity by then came mostly from newly produced T cells.

V was shortened by 2 bases and J by 1 base, with 13 bases between the two germline ends. Germline V gene data show CDR1 as MNHEY and CDR2 as SVGEGT. The CDR3 is 16 amino acids. The sequence was collected from a child aged 2 to 10 with inherited bone marrow failure, due to receive a stem cell transplant. Sample: PBMCs, taken before TCRalphabeta/CD19-depleted stem cell transplant. The V call is TRBV6-2 or TRBV6-3, the J call TRBJ2-3; the D gene is possibly TRBD2 (5 bases). CDR3 bases: TGTGCCAGCAGTTACGATCTCGCCGGGGGCACAGATACGCAGTATTTT. Protein sequence: CASSYDLAGGTDTQYF.